A selection of T cell receptor beta chains follows, all from one sample in a study of T-cell reconstitution after alpha-beta-depleted transplantation in children. TCRdb independently ran MiXCR on the PCR reads; one entry per CDR3 protein. The sample lists around 140,000 distinct CDR3 sequences; 7.5% to 9% were seen once. The sample in question was PBMCs, mostly from graft donor cells, obtained 180 days after TCRalphabeta/CD19-depleted stem cell transplant. These receptors all stem from a female patient between 2 and 10 years old who had a stem cell transplant for congenital amegakaryocytic thrombocytopenia, so the T cells may come from the graft donor. CDR3s include the opening cysteine and the closing phenylalanine or tryptophan. A D gene is named only where the DNA matches it firmly. The size entry is marked missing in some rows and otherwise reads once, few, many or a size class.

TRBD1,many,TRBJ2-7,TRBV15,TGTGCCACCAGCAAAAGGACAGGAAACTACGAGCAGTACTTC,CATSKRTGNYEQYF
-,-,TRBJ2-1,TRBV29-1,TGCAGCGTTGACGGGGAGCAAGTGTCGGATGAGCAGTTCTTC,CSVDGEQVSDEQFF
-,many,TRBJ1-5,TRBV3-1,TGTGCCAGCAGCCAATTGGCGGGTCAGCCCCAGCATTTT,CASSQLAGQPQHF
TRBD2,medium-sized,TRBJ2-1,TRBV6-5,TGTGCCAGCAGTTACCCGACTAGCCAGGTCCCCAATGAGCAGTTCTTC,CASSYPTSQVPNEQFF
TRBD2,many,TRBJ2-3,TRBV2,TGTGCCAGCAGTGGAAGCGGGGGCCCCAGGGTCACAGATACGCAGTATTTT,CASSGSGGPRVTDTQYF
TRBD2,many,TRBJ2-3,TRBV7-2,TGTGCCAGCAGACCTCTAGCGGGAGAACAGTATTTT,CASRPLAGEQYF
-,many,TRBJ2-5,TRBV7-2,TGTGCCAGCAGCTTACAGACAGGTGGTCAGGTGCAAGAGACCCAGTACTTC,CASSLQTGGQVQETQYF
TRBD2,-,TRBJ2-1,TRBV6-1,TGTGCCAGCAGCGGGGAAGAACTAGCGGGGAGGGATGAGCAGTTCTTC,CASSGEELAGRDEQFF
TRBD1,many,TRBJ2-5,TRBV7-8,TGTGCCAGCAGCCGGGGGACAGGGTGGGACGAGACCCAGTACTTC,CASSRGTGWDETQYF
TRBD1,-,TRBJ1-4,TRBV29-1,TGCAGCGTGGAATACAGGGGGCGTGGAGAAAAACTGTTTTTT,CSVEYRGRGEKLFF
-,-,TRBJ2-3,TRBV15,TGTGCCACCAGCAGAGATGCAGGGGGCACAGATACGCAGTATTTT,CATSRDAGGTDTQYF
-,-,TRBJ2-4,TRBV3-1,TGTGCCTGCTCCCGGGGCCCCCGAGCCAAAAACATTCAGTACTTC,CACSRGPRAKNIQYF
TRBD2,many,TRBJ2-2,TRBV3-1,TGTGCCAGCAGCCCTAGCGGGAGGAACACCGGGGAGCTGTTTTTT,CASSPSGRNTGELFF
-,many,TRBJ2-7,TRBV12-3/TRBV12-4,TGTGCCAGCAGAGAGGACAGACGCTCGAGGGAGCAGTACTTC,CASREDRRSREQYF
-,-,TRBJ1-5,TRBV27,TGTGCCAGCAGTTTATGGGTCAATCAGCCCCAGCATTTT,CASSLWVNQPQHF
-,many,TRBJ2-2,TRBV7-2,TGTGCCATCCGACAGACCACAACATCCACCGGGGAGCTGTTTTTT,CAIRQTTTSTGELFF
-,many,TRBJ1-5,TRBV27,TGTGCCAGCAGTCCCGGGCTCCGGAATCAGCCCCAGCATTTT,CASSPGLRNQPQHF
TRBD2,many,TRBJ2-1,TRBV12-3/TRBV12-4,TGTGCCAGCACCTCCAGCGGGAGGGCTTTCTCCTACAATGAGCAGTTCTTC,CASTSSGRAFSYNEQFF
-,few,TRBJ1-5,TRBV28,TGTGCCAGCAGTCCGGGGGCGAGGAATCAGCCCCAGCATTTT,CASSPGARNQPQHF
TRBD2,many,TRBJ2-3,TRBV3-1,TGTGCCAGTACTCGGGACTATCGCACAGATACGCAGTATTTT,CASTRDYRTDTQYF
TRBD1,many,TRBJ1-1,TRBV20-1,TGCAGTATCCCCAGGGACAGCCTGAACACTGAAGCTTTCTTT,CSIPRDSLNTEAFF
-,many,TRBJ2-7,TRBV4-1,TGCGCCAGCAGCCAAGAGCAACGGTTCGCCTCCTACGAGCAGTACTTC,CASSQEQRFASYEQYF
-,many,TRBJ2-3,TRBV5-1,TGCGCCAGCAGCGACGGGAGCACAGATACGCAGTATTTT,CASSDGSTDTQYF
TRBD2,-,TRBJ2-1,TRBV5-1,TGCGCCAGCAGCTACGGGGGGACCCTGTACAATGAGCAGTTCTTC,CASSYGGTLYNEQFF
TRBD2,many,TRBJ2-7,TRBV5-1,TGCGCCAGCAGCGTGGGACTAGCGGGAGTGGTCGAGCAGTACTTC,CASSVGLAGVVEQYF
-,many,TRBJ2-6,TRBV27,TGTGCCAGCAGCGGGCGCTCTGGGGCCAACGTCCTGACTTTC,CASSGRSGANVLTF
-,few,TRBJ2-1,TRBV30,TGTGCCTGGAGCCCGAGGGGGGGAAACAATGAGCAGTTCTTC,CAWSPRGGNNEQFF
-,few,TRBJ1-6,TRBV28,TGTGCCAGCACCGAGGACCCCGGCCCAAATTCACCCCTCCACTTT,CASTEDPGPNSPLHF
-,many,TRBJ1-1,TRBV20-1,TGCAGTGCTAGAGATGGGGGGCTGAACACTGAAGCTTTCTTT,CSARDGGLNTEAFF
-,many,TRBJ2-7,TRBV14,TGTGCCAGCAGCCAAGGGCTCGGGCAGTACTTC,CASSQGLGQYF
-,many,TRBJ1-5,TRBV19,TGTGCCAGGAATGAAGGAGGGGATAATAGCAATCAGCCCCAGCATTTT,CARNEGGDNSNQPQHF
TRBD2,-,TRBJ2-3,TRBV20-1,TGCAGTGCTACAACCGGGACTAGCGGGACTACTAGCACAGATACGCAGTATTTT,CSATTGTSGTTSTDTQYF
-,many,TRBJ1-4,TRBV12-3/TRBV12-4,TGTGCCAGCAGTTTACGTTCCGAAAAACTGTTTTTT,CASSLRSEKLFF
TRBD1,many,TRBJ1-1,TRBV3-1,TGTGCCAGCAGCAAAGGGACAGGGCGACTAGGCACTGAAGCTTTCTTT,CASSKGTGRLGTEAFF
TRBD2,many,TRBJ2-1,TRBV7-2,TGTGCCAGCAGCCTTAGCGGGAGCAATGAGCAGTTCTTC,CASSLSGSNEQFF
-,-,TRBJ2-7,TRBV4-2,TGTGCCATGAGCCCTGGAAACAACTACGAGCAGTACTTC,CAMSPGNNYEQYF
-,few,TRBJ1-1,TRBV11-2,TGTGCCAGCAGCTTAAGTCGTGCGGGGATTGAAGCTTTCTTT,CASSLSRAGIEAFF
-,many,TRBJ1-4,TRBV28,TGTGCCAGCAGTCTCCATCTGTCTAATGAAAAACTGTTTTTT,CASSLHLSNEKLFF
-,many,TRBJ2-1,TRBV12-3/TRBV12-4,TGTGCCAGCAGTTTATGGGATCCCACTGCCCAGTTCTTC,CASSLWDPTAQFF
TRBD1,many,TRBJ1-5,TRBV7-2,TGTGCCAGCAGCCGGGACAGGGCGGGCAATCAGCCCCAGCATTTT,CASSRDRAGNQPQHF
TRBD2,many,TRBJ2-7,TRBV12-3/TRBV12-4,TGTGCCAGCAGGGTAGCGGGAGGGCCGCCTAGGGAGCAGTACTTC,CASRVAGGPPREQYF
TRBD2,many,TRBJ2-1,TRBV5-1,TGCGCCAGCAGCTTCGGACTAGCGGGGGGTCTAAGCAATGAGCAGTTCTTC,CASSFGLAGGLSNEQFF
-,many,TRBJ2-7,TRBV12-3/TRBV12-4,TGTGCCAGCAGTTTATGGGACTACGAGCAGTACTTC,CASSLWDYEQYF
-,many,TRBJ1-4,TRBV12-3/TRBV12-4,TGTGCCAGCAGCTACGTAGCAGGTGAAAAACTGTTTTTT,CASSYVAGEKLFF
-,many,TRBJ2-1,TRBV5-1,TGCGCCAGCAGCTCTTTGCCCCCTTCCCATAGCTCCTACAATGAGCAGTTCTTC,CASSSLPPSHSSYNEQFF
-,few,TRBJ2-7,TRBV20-1,TGCAGTGCTCGGATGGGGATAGAGAGAGGAGTTTTATTTTACGAGCAGTACTTC,CSARMGIERGVLFYEQYF
-,many,TRBJ2-6,TRBV6-1,TGTGCCAGCAGTAAGACCCGTTCTGGGGCCAACGTCCTGACTTTC,CASSKTRSGANVLTF